The clone carrying this TCR beta chain was found a few times. The sample comes from a study of blood T cell repertoires in COVID-19. As processed by the authors: Estimated nucleated cell counts came from reference gene primer amplification. Data came from immunoSEQ multiplex PCR; TCRdb stores just in-frame clones and leaves some out. V and J calls and clone size are copied from that table; D and trimming were computed from the DNA. In the table there are 450,000 or so clones, approximately 90% of which are singletons. The CDR3 is made up of 13 amino acids. The V end lost 6 bases, the J end lost 4 bases, and 10 bases lay between the germline ends. CDR1 and CDR2 from the germline V gene are LNHDA and SQIVND (reference sequence). Enrolment of Seattle patients took place during active infection, and they were followed longitudinally.

This rearrangement joins TRBV19 to TRBJ1-5, with D maybe TRBD1 (5 bases). Sequencing was performed on peripheral blood. The receptor comes from a young man with COVID-19, enrolled during active disease. CDR3 protein: CASRTGRNQPQHF. The CDR3 region has the DNA TGTGCCAGTAGAACAGGTAGGAATCAGCCCCAGCATTTT.